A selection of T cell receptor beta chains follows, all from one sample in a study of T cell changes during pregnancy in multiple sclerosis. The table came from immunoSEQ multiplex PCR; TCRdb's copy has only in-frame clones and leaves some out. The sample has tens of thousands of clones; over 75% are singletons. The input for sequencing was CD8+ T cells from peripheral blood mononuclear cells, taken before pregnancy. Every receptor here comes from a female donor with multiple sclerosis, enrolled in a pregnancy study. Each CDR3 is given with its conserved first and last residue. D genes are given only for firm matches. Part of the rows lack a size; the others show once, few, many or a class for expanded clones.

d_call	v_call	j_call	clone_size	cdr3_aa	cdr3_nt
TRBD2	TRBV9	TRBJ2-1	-	CASSVSISTSGHNEQFF	TGTGCCAGCAGCGTGTCGATCTCCACTAGCGGACACAATGAGCAGTTCTTC
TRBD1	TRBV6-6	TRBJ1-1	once	CASSYDRGDDEAFF	TGTGCCAGCAGTTACGACAGGGGGGATGATGAAGCTTTCTTT
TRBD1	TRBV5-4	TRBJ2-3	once	CASKDRDSLTDTQYF	TGTGCCAGCAAAGACCGGGACAGCCTCACAGATACGCAGTATTTT
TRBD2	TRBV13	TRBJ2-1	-	CASSLRRGWEEQFF	TGTGCCAGCAGCTTAAGGCGGGGGTGGGAGGAGCAGTTCTTC
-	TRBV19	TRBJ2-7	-	CASSIGVRGTDEQYF	TGTGCCAGTAGTATCGGGGTCCGGGGGACGGACGAGCAGTACTTC
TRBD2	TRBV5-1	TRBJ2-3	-	CASSPHTLGGRTDTQYF	TGCGCCAGCAGCCCCCATACGCTCGGGGGGAGGACAGATACGCAGTATTTT
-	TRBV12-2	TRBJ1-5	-	CASRPLGTYKVLDQPQHF	TGTGCAAGTCGCCCTCTCGGTACTTATAAAGTGTTGGATCAGCCCCAGCATTTT
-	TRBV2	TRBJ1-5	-	CASRGGRQQPQHF	TGTGCCAGCAGGGGAGGCAGGCAGCAGCCCCAGCATTTT
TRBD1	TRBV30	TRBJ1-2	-	CAWNPGGPGGYTF	TGTGCCTGGAACCCAGGGGGTCCCGGTGGCTACACCTTC
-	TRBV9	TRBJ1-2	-	CASSSGNYGYTF	TGTGCCAGCTCTTCAGGGAACTATGGCTACACCTTC
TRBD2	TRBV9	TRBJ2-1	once	CASSPSGAYNEQFF	TGTGCCAGCAGCCCTAGCGGGGCCTACAATGAGCAGTTCTTC
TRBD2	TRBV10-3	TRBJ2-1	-	CAISNSRGGYDEQFF	TGTGCCATCAGTAACTCGCGGGGGGGCTATGATGAGCAGTTCTTC
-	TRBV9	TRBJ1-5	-	CASSPSGELNQPQHF	TGTGCCAGCAGCCCAAGCGGGGAGCTCAATCAGCCCCAGCATTTT
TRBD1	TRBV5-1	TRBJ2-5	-	CASSPWAIPGTGEETQYF	TGCGCCAGCAGCCCTTGGGCAATCCCGGGGACAGGCGAAGAGACCCAGTACTTC
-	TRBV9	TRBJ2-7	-	CASSVGGGPRDEQYF	TGTGCCAGCAGCGTAGGGGGGGGCCCACGGGACGAGCAGTACTTC
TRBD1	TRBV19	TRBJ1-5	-	CASSIGARGWSNQPQHF	TGTGCCAGTAGTATAGGGGCCAGGGGGTGGAGCAATCAGCCCCAGCATTTT
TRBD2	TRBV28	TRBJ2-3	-	CASITPGGLSTDTQYF	TGTGCCAGCATCACACCGGGGGGGCTTAGCACAGATACGCAGTATTTT
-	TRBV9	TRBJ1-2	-	CASSSTTTGRVYGYTF	TGTGCCAGCAGCTCGACCACTACAGGGAGGGTTTATGGCTACACCTTC
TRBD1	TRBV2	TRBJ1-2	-	CARLQGPNYGYTF	TGTGCCCGACTACAGGGGCCGAACTATGGCTACACCTTC
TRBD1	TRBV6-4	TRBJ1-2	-	CASSETPGTGIYGYTF	TGTGCCAGCAGCGAGACCCCTGGGACAGGAATCTATGGCTACACCTTC
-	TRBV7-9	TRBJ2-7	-	CASSGPQGPYEQYF	TGTGCCAGCAGCGGGCCCCAGGGCCCCTACGAGCAGTACTTC
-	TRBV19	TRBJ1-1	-	CASAGALGTEAFF	TGTGCCAGTGCAGGGGCGCTGGGCACTGAAGCTTTCTTT
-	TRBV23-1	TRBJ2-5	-	CASSHKPETQYF	TGCGCCAGCAGTCACAAGCCGGAGACCCAGTACTTC
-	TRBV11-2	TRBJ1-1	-	CASSLAGEGNTEAFF	TGTGCCAGCAGCTTAGCCGGGGAGGGGAACACTGAAGCTTTCTTT
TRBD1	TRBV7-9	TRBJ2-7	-	CASSEGTGGFGEQYF	TGTGCCAGCAGCGAGGGGACAGGGGGCTTCGGCGAGCAGTACTTC
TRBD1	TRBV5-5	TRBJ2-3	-	CASSYDRGQVGSTDTQYF	TGTGCCAGCAGCTATGACAGGGGGCAGGTTGGCAGCACAGATACGCAGTATTTT
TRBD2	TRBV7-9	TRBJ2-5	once	CASSLTSGGLETQYF	TGTGCCAGCAGCTTAACTAGCGGGGGGTTAGAGACCCAGTACTTC
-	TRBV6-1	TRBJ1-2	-	CASCKGIIDSLFSYGYTF	TGTGCCAGCTGTAAAGGGATCATTGACAGTCTGTTCTCCTATGGCTACACCTTC
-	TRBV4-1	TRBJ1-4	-	CASSQGLGETEKLFF	TGCGCCAGCAGCCAAGGTTTGGGAGAGACCGAAAAACTGTTTTTT
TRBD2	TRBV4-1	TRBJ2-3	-	CASSQGELSGDTDTQYF	TGCGCCAGCAGCCAAGGAGAGCTGAGCGGGGACACAGATACGCAGTATTTT
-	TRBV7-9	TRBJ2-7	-	CASSLSGVDSYEQYF	TGTGCCAGCAGCTTATCGGGGGTAGACTCCTACGAGCAGTACTTC